This TCR beta chain was obtained from a study of cytomegalovirus exposure and HLA in healthy donors. An approximately 120-subject validation cohort, separate from the roughly 670-subject first cohort, supplied the donors. Study observations and caveats: The authors enumerated some 160 TCR beta chains as linked to cytomegalovirus.

The junction had 12 bases not matched to a gene; V was cut back by 4 bases and J by 5 bases. Per germline, CDR1 SGHDT and CDR2 YYEEEE. The CDR3 runs 15 residues. Of note for this clone: Antigen specificity is unknown.

The method was immunoSEQ multiplex PCR; TCRdb's version includes in-frame clones alone and lacks a portion of them. The repertoire holds 250,000 to 300,000 clones, 80% to 90% seen once, with 0.9% to 1.1% in the top ten. This receptor was obtained from a woman aged 18-29 years in good health and CMV-seronegative. The V call is TRBV5-6, the J call TRBJ2-7; 7 nucleotides line up with TRBD1. The sample comprised PBMCs. CDR3 DNA sequence: TGTGCCAGCAGCCCTGGGATCAGACAGGGCGACGAGCAGTACTTC. Protein: CASSPGIRQGDEQYF.